Listed here is a single T cell receptor (beta chain). Antigen: not known. This specimen belongs to a study of cytomegalovirus exposure and HLA in healthy donors. The V gene's germline CDR1 is SGHRS and CDR2 YFSETQ. The V end was cut by 3 bases, the J end by 0 bases, with 6 bases between. The CDR3 is made up of 14 amino acids. Study-wide points: The study assumed roughly uniform donor sequencing depth for presence/absence analyses. Sequences of the TCR beta chain were said to predict the HLA-A and HLA-B alleles of most subjects accurately. Other equally common chains were less clonally expanded than HLA-associated TCR beta chains, a later analysis showed.

The PCR contained 60 Vbeta and 13 Jbeta primers. This table comes from immunoSEQ multiplex PCR, and its TCRdb copy is limited to in-frame clones, with some not included. Of about 89,000 clones detected, over 8% appear once; the ten largest clones hold just over 5%. This rearrangement joins TRBV5-1 to TRBJ1-4, with a tentative D call TRBD1 (6 bases). The receptor was derived from a man aged 45-65 years in good health and CMV-seropositive. Sequenced material: PBMCs. For the CDR3, the DNA is TGCGCCAGCAGCTGGACAGCAACTAATGAAAAACTGTTTTTT. Its translation: CASSWTATNEKLFF.